These 15 T cell receptor beta chains came from one sample sequenced in a study of cytomegalovirus exposure and HLA in healthy donors. The PCR ran on 60 Vbeta and 13 Jbeta primers. Assay used: immunoSEQ multiplex PCR; TCRdb lists only in-frame clones, some missing. The table includes some 180,000 clones, around four fifths detected once. The sequenced sample consisted of PBMCs. These receptors were obtained from a woman under 40 in good health and CMV-seronegative.

This clone has only a few counts. The chain joins TRBV10-2 to TRBJ2-7; 9 positions match TRBD2. Germline V gene sequence: CDR1 WSHSY, CDR2 SAAADI. V was pared by 3 bases and J by 6 bases, with 12 bases of the junction left unmatched. CDR3 size: 16 residues. CDR3 bases: TGCGCCAGCAGTGACCCCATCGTAGCGGGGGTATTCGAGCAGTACTTC. Translation: CASSDPIVAGVFEQYF.

The genes are TRBV7-2 and TRBJ1-5; D gene uncertain. This CDR3 has 12 amino acids. Trimming pared 4 bases from V and 4 bases from J, leaving 5 bases between. In germline, CDR1 is SGHTA, CDR2 FQGNSA. CDR3 region: CASSYMNQPQHF. In nucleotides, the CDR3 is TGTGCCAGCAGCTATATGAATCAGCCCCAGCATTTT.

The chain uses TRBV5-1 and TRBJ2-3, with unresolved D. V gave up 5 bases and J gave up 2 bases, with 6 bases separating them. The CDR3 sequence is 12 residues long. CDR1 and CDR2 (germline): SGHRS, YFSETQ. The DNA of the CDR3 is TGCGCCAGCAGAAGCACCACAGATACGCAGTATTTT. Its protein product is CASRSTTDTQYF.

The sample holds one count of this clone. The rearrangement uses TRBV9 and TRBJ2-5; the match to TRBD2 covers 10 bases. Trimming removed 0 bases from V and 1 base from J; junction bases left unmatched: 6. The CDR3 loop spans 17 amino acids. Germline CDR1 is SGDLS and CDR2 is YYNGEE. The CDR3 here is CASSVVGLAGVQETQYF. The CDR3 coding sequence is TGTGCCAGCAGCGTAGTCGGGCTAGCGGGGGTCCAAGAGACCCAGTACTTC.

The chain recombines TRBV6-6 with TRBJ2-5, with a weak D call TRBD1 (6 bases). The J call may be in error: the DNA end matches TRBJ2-7 better. Germline loops: CDR1 MNHNY, CDR2 SVGAGI (reference sequence). The CDR3 length is 15 residues. CDR3 protein: CASSYSDSLSYEQYF. The DNA of the CDR3 is TGTGCCAGCAGTTACTCGGACAGCCTATCCTACGAGCAGTACTTC.

The chain carries TRBV9 and TRBJ1-1, with 9 bases identical to TRBD1. With 3 bases clipped from V and 5 bases from J, the junction kept 5 bases outside the gene matches. This CDR3 region has 14 residues. Germline CDR1 and CDR2: SGDLS and YYNGEE. Here the CDR3 reads CASSGGQGGTEAFF. The CDR3 DNA is TGTGCCAGCAGCGGGGGACAGGGAGGAACTGAAGCTTTCTTT. Based on the CDR3 plus reference TRBV9 and TRBJ1-1, the full variable domain is DSGVTQTPKHLITATGQRVTLRCSPRSGDLSVYWYQQSLDQGLQFLIQYYNGEERAKGNILERFSAQQFPDLHSELNLSSLELGDSALYFCASSGGQGGTEAFFGQGTRLTVV.

This rearrangement joins TRBV25-1 to TRBJ1-2, with unresolved D. Per the germline V gene, CDR1 is MGHDK and CDR2 is SYGVNS. The CDR3 length is 12 residues. Trimming cost V 6 bases and J 0 bases, with 5 bases left between them. CDR3 region: CASRASNYGYTF. CDR3 nucleotide sequence: TGTGCCAGCAGAGCCTCTAACTATGGCTACACCTTC.

A few counts support this clone. The rearrangement links TRBV11-2 to TRBJ2-5; TRBD2 matches 8 bases. V dropped 1 base and J dropped 1; count of bases not matched to a gene: 2. Germline V CDR1 and CDR2: SGHAT, FQNNGV. The CDR3 has 15 amino acids. The CDR3 DNA is TGTGCCAGCAGCTTAGGTACTAGCGGCCAAGAGACCCAGTACTTC. It translates to CASSLGTSGQETQYF.

This clone was observed a few times. DNA of the CDR3: TGTGCCAGTAGTCTCTCCCGGGGTCGGCAGGAATATAGCAATCAGCCCCAGCATTTT. Residues: CASSLSRGRQEYSNQPQHF. The chain recombines TRBV19 with TRBJ1-5; D uncertain. Germline values: CDR1 LNHDA, CDR2 SQIVND (reference sequence). The CDR3 contains 19 residues. V gave up 5 bases and J gave up 0 bases, with 23 bases separating them.

This clone has just a few counts. The rearrangement joins TRBV5-6 to TRBJ1-4; 8 bases line up with TRBD1. CDR3 length: 15 residues. Trimming at V came to 3 bases and at J to 5 bases, leaving 6 bases not matched to a gene. Germline CDR1 SGHDT, CDR2 YYEEEE. The CDR3 DNA follows: TGTGCCAGCAGCTCCACAGGGGGACGCAATGAAAAACTGTTTTTT. Its protein is CASSSTGGRNEKLFF.

V and J are TRBV4-3 and TRBJ2-1; a possible D gene is TRBD2 (5 bases). CDR1 is LGHNA and CDR2 is YSLEER in the germline V gene. The germline V and J ends were trimmed by 0 bases and 0 bases, with 15 bases remaining between them. The CDR3 is 18 residues long. DNA for the CDR3: TGCGCCAGCAGCCAAGACAGCGCGGGCGATTACTCCTACAATGAGCAGTTCTTC. Protein sequence: CASSQDSAGDYSYNEQFF.

The CDR3 spells CASSLTGTGELFF. The CDR3 DNA reads TGTGCCAGTAGTTTGACGGGAACCGGGGAGCTGTTTTTT. The gene calls are TRBV19 and TRBJ2-2, with D possibly being TRBD2 (5 bases). From germline, CDR1 is LNHDA and CDR2 SQIVND (reference sequence). The V and J ends lost 5 bases and 5 bases respectively, with 9 bases between them. This CDR3 contains 13 residues. The variable domain in full, with the rest retrieved from reference TRBV19 and TRBJ2-2, is DGGITQSPKYLFRKEGQNVTLSCEQNLNHDAMYWYRQDPGQGLRLIYYSQIVNDFQKGDIAEGYSVSREKKESFPLTVTSAQKNPTAFYLCASSLTGTGELFFGEGSRLTVL.

The chain has TRBV4-1 and TRBJ2-2, with 9 bases identical to TRBD1. The CDR3 consists of 17 residues. The V segment lost 0 bases and the J segment 0 bases; nucleotides outside the gene matches: 2. In germline, CDR1 is MGHRA, CDR2 YSYEKL. The CDR3 sequence: CASSQERTGANTGELFF. The DNA for the CDR3 is TGCGCCAGCAGCCAAGAAAGGACAGGGGCGAACACCGGGGAGCTGTTTTTT.

The chain employs TRBV6-1 and TRBJ1-1; 7 bases are shared with TRBD1. Germline lookup yields CDR1 MNHNS and CDR2 SASEGT. The CDR3 runs 15 residues. The trim removed 6 bases at V and 0 bases at J, leaving 7 bases unmatched. The CDR3 region is CASSRDRHMNTEAFF. DNA for the CDR3: TGTGCCAGCAGCCGGGACAGACACATGAACACTGAAGCTTTCTTT.

The gene calls are TRBV4-1 and TRBJ1-5; TRBD1 aligns across 7 bases. J lost 0 bases, V lost 0 bases, and 8 bases had no gene match. The length of the CDR3 is 18 residues. Germline V gives CDR1 MGHRA, CDR2 YSYEKL. The CDR3 sequence: CASSQEETGAYSNQPQHF. The CDR3 DNA is TGCGCCAGCAGCCAAGAAGAAACAGGGGCTTATAGCAATCAGCCCCAGCATTTT.